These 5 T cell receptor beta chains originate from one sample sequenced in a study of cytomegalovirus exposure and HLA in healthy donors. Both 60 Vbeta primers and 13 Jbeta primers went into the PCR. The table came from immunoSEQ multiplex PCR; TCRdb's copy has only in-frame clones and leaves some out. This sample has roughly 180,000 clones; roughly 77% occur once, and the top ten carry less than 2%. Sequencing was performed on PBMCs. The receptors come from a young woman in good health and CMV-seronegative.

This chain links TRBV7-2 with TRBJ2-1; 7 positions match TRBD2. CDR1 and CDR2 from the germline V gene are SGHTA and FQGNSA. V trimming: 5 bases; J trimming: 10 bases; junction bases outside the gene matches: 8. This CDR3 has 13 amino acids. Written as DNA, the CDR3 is TGTGCCAGCAGCCTAGAGCGGGGAGACGAGCAGTTCTTC. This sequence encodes CASSLERGDEQFF.

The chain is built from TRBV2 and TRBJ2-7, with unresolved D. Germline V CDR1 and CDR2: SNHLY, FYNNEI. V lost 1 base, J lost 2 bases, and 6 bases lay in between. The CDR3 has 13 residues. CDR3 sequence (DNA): TGTGCCAGCAGTGAAGTCGGAGCCTACGAGCAGTACTTC. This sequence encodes CASSEVGAYEQYF.

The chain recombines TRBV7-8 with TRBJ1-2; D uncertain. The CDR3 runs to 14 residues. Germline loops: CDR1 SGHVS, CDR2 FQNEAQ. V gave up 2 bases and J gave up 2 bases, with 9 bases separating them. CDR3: CASSLRLLNYGYTF. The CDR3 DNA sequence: TGTGCCAGCAGCTTACGACTGTTAAACTATGGCTACACCTTC. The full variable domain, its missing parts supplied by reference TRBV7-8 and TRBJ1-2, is GAGVSQSPRYKVAKRGQDVALRCDPISGHVSLFWYQQALGQGPEFLTYFQNEAQLDKSGLPSDRFFAERPEGSVSTLKIQRTQQEDSAVYLCASSLRLLNYGYTFGSGTRLTVV.

DNA of the CDR3: TGCGCCAGCAGAAAAAATTACCCCGGCGGGGCTGAAGCTTTCTTT. It codes for CASRKNYPGGAEAFF. V usage is TRBV4-1 and J usage is TRBJ1-1; no definite D call. Trimming took off 6 bases at V and 6 bases at J, with 20 bases between the two ends. This CDR3 spans 15 amino acids. From germline, CDR1 is MGHRA and CDR2 YSYEKL.

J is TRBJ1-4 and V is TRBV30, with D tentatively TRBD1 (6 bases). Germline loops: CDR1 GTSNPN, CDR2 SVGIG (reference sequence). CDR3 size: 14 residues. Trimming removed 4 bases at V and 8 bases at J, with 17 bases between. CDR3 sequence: CAWTSEGVGEKLFF. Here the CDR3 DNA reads TGTGCCTGGACCTCCGAGGGGGTGGGGGAAAAACTGTTTTTT. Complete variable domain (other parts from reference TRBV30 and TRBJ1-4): SQTIHQWPATLVQPVGSPLSLECTVEGTSNPNLYWYRQAAGRGLQLLFYSVGIGQISSEVPQNLSASRPQDRQFILSSKKLLLSDSGFYLCAWTSEGVGEKLFFGSGTQLSVL.